Presented here are 2 T cell receptor beta chains from one specimen sequenced in a study of cytomegalovirus exposure and HLA in healthy donors. PCR used 60 Vbeta primers and 13 Jbeta primers. Only in-frame clones appear in the TCRdb table, and some are missing; sequencing was by immunoSEQ multiplex PCR. This table holds approximately 150,000 clones, 80% found once. The specimen sequenced was PBMCs. These receptors came from a woman aged 40-49 years in good health and CMV-seronegative.

V usage is TRBV28 and J usage is TRBJ1-3; no clear D. V gave up 3 bases and J gave up 0 bases, with 12 bases separating them. Germline V gene sequence: CDR1 MDHEN, CDR2 SYDVKM. The CDR3 is 16 residues long. CDR3 in DNA: TGTGCCAGCAGTTTCCCGGAGGACTACTCTGGAAACACCATATATTTT. This gives the protein CASSFPEDYSGNTIYF.

The chain has TRBV28 and TRBJ2-7, with 7 bases matching TRBD2. Looked up from germline, CDR1 is MDHEN and CDR2 is SYDVKM. The CDR3 totals 14 residues. The V segment lost 6 bases and the J segment 9 bases; nucleotides outside the gene matches: 14. CDR3 in amino acids: CASRTGTTRGAQYF. CDR3 DNA sequence: TGTGCCAGCAGAACCGGGACTACCCGCGGGGCGCAGTACTTC.